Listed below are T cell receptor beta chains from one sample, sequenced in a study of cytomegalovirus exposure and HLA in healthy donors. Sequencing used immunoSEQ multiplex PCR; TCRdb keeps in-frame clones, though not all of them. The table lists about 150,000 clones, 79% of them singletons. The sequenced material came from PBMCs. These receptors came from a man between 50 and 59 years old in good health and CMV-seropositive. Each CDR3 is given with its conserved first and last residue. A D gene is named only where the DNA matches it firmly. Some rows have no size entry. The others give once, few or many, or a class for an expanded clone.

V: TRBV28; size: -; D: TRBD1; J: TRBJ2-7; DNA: TGTGCCAGCAGTTTCGCCGGGACAGGGGTCGAGCAGTACTTC; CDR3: CASSFAGTGVEQYF
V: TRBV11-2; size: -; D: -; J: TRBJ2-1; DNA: TGTGCCAGCAGCTTATTCCGGGACTCCTACAATGAGCAGTTCTTC; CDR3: CASSLFRDSYNEQFF
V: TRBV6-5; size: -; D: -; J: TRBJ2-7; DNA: TGTGCCAGCAGTAGGACTGGCTCCTACGAGCAGTACTTC; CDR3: CASSRTGSYEQYF
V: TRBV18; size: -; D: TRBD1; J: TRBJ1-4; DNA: TGTGCCAGCTCGCGGGACAGTAATGAAAAACTGTTTTTT; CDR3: CASSRDSNEKLFF
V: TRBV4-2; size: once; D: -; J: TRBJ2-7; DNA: TGTGCCAGCAGCCCCCGCCTAGGGGGCGGGATATACGAGCAGTACTTC; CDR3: CASSPRLGGGIYEQYF
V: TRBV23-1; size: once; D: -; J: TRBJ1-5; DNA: TGCGCCAGCAGTCACCGATTGGGACATCCGGCTCAGCCCCAGCATTTT; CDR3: CASSHRLGHPAQPQHF
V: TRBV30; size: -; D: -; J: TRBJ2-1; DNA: TGTGCCTGGACTCGATTGGAGAATGAGCAGTTCTTC; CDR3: CAWTRLENEQFF
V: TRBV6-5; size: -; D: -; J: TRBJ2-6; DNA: TGTGCCAGCAGTGGGGCCGGGGCCAACGTCCTGACTTTC; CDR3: CASSGAGANVLTF
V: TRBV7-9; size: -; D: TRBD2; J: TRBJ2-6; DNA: TGTTCCAGCAGCGGGAGCAGGGCCAACGTCCTGACTTTC; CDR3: CSSSGSRANVLTF
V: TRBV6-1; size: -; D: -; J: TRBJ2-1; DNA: TGTGCCAGCAGTCCACCCTCAGACAATGAGCAGTTCTTC; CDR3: CASSPPSDNEQFF
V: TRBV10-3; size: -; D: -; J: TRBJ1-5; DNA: TGTGCCATCAGTGCCGAGGGTAGCAATCAGCCCCAGCATTTT; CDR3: CAISAEGSNQPQHF
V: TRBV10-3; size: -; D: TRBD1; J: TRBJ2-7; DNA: TGTGCCATCAGTGCCGGGACAGGGTCCTACGAGCAGTACTTC; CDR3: CAISAGTGSYEQYF
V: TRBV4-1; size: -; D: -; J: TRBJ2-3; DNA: TGCGCCAGCAGCCAAGTTCATACCGGGACAAGTCTTAGCACAGATACGCAGTATTTT; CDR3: CASSQVHTGTSLSTDTQYF
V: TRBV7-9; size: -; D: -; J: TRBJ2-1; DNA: TGTGCCAGCAGCTTAGCCCAGTCAGGGGCCTACAATGAGCAGTTCTTC; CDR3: CASSLAQSGAYNEQFF
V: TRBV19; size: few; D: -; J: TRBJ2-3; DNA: TGTGCCAGTAGTATGTCGGGGTGGGGCACAGATACGCAGTATTTT; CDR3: CASSMSGWGTDTQYF
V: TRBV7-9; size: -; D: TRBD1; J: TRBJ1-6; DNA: TGTTCCAGCAGCACGGGACAGGGGGTTTCACCCCTCCACTTT; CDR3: CSSSTGQGVSPLHF
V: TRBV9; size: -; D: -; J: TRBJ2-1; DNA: TGTGCCAGCAGCGGGGGAGGTAGGGCCTACAATGAGCAGTTCTTC; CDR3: CASSGGGRAYNEQFF
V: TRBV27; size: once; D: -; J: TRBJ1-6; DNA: TGTGCCACCCGGAGAAAGGGGCATGGTTCACCCCTCCACTTT; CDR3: CATRRKGHGSPLHF
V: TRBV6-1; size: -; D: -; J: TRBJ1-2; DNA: TGTGCCAGCAGTGAAGCGGGGAGGGGCTGGAATGATGGCTACACCTTC; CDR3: CASSEAGRGWNDGYTF
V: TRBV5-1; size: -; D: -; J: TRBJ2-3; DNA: TGCGCCAGCAGCACCGCAGGGGCCTCCACAGATACGCAGTATTTT; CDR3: CASSTAGASTDTQYF
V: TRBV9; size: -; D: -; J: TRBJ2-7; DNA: TGTGCCAGCAGCGTAGCGGGGGACCCCTCCTACGAGCAGTACTTC; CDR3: CASSVAGDPSYEQYF
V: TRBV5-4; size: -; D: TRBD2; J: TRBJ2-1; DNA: TGTGCCAGCAGCTTGGGCGGGGCGGGAGGGCAGGGGGGCAATGAGCAGTTCTTC; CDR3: CASSLGGAGGQGGNEQFF
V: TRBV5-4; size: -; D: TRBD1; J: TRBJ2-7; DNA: TGTGCCAGCAGCTTGAAGGGACAGTACGAGCAGTACTTC; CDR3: CASSLKGQYEQYF
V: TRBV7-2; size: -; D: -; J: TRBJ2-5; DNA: TGTGCCAGCAGCTTAGTTCCGGGGTGGGGAGAGACCCAGTACTTC; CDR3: CASSLVPGWGETQYF
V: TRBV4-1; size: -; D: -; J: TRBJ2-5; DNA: TGCGCCAGCCGGAGGGGTTCGGGAGAGACCCAGTACTTC; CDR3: CASRRGSGETQYF
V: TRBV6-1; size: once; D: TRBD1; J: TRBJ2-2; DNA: TGTGCCAGCGGCCAAGGGGGCCGGAACACCGGGGAGCTGTTTTTT; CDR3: CASGQGGRNTGELFF
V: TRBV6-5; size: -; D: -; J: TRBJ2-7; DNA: TGTGCCAGCAAATCGCGACAGTATACCTACGAGCAGTACTTC; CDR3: CASKSRQYTYEQYF
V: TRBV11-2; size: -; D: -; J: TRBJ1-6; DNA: TGTGCCAGCAGCTTAGGCAGGGGTCTCGGTTCACCCCTCCACTTT; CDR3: CASSLGRGLGSPLHF
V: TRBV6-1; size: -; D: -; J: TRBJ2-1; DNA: TGTGCCAGCACCAGGCCGCCATCCTACAATGAGCAGTTCTTC; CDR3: CASTRPPSYNEQFF
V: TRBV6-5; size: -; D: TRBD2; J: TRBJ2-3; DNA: TGTGCCAGCAGTTACGCTGCGGGAGGGCCAGATACGCAGTATTTT; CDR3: CASSYAAGGPDTQYF
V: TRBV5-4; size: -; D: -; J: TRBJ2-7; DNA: TGTGCCAGCAGCTTGGCCAACAGGGACGAGCAGTACTTC; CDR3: CASSLANRDEQYF
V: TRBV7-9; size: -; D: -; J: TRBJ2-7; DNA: TGTTCCAGCAGCTTAGAGGAGGGAGGCTCCTACGAGCAGTACTTC; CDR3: CSSSLEEGGSYEQYF
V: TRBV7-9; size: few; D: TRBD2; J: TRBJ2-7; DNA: TGTTCCAGCAGCCCTAGAGGGACTAGTGTCTTCGCGGCTGGGGAGCAGTACTTC; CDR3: CSSSPRGTSVFAAGEQYF
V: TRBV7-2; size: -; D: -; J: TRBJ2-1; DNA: TGTGCCAGCAGCTTAGTTGGAGTCTCCTACAATGAGCAGTTCTTC; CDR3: CASSLVGVSYNEQFF
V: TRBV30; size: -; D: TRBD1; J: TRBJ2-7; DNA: TGTGCCTGGAGTGTTCGATTTAGGACAGGGAGCTCCTACGAGCAGTACTTC; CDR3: CAWSVRFRTGSSYEQYF
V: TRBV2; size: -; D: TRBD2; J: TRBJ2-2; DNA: TGTGCCAGCACCGAGCGGGGGCGGGACACCGGGGAGCTGTTTTTT; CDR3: CASTERGRDTGELFF
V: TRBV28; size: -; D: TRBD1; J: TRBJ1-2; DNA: TGTGCCAGCAGTTTATTACAGGGGGCCAAGGGCTACACCTTC; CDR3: CASSLLQGAKGYTF
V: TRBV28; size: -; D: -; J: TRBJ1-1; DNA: TGTGCCACCAGGGGTCCAGATAGACTCCCGGCTTTCTTT; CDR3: CATRGPDRLPAFF
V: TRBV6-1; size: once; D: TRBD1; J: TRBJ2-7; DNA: TGTGCCAGCAGTGGAGACAGGGTTTCCTACGAGCAGTACTTC; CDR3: CASSGDRVSYEQYF
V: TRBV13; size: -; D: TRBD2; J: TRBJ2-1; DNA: TGTGCCAGCAGCTTTGGAGCGGGGCGATCTATTGAGCAGTTCTTC; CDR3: CASSFGAGRSIEQFF
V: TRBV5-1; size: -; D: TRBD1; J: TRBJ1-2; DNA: TGCGCCAGCAGCCGGGGACCCCTAGGACAGGGGTCTAACTATGGCTACACCTTC; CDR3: CASSRGPLGQGSNYGYTF
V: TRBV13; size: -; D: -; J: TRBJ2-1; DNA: TGTGCCAGCAGCTCAACCGGGATGGGAGGAGGCTACAATGAGCAGTTCTTC; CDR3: CASSSTGMGGGYNEQFF
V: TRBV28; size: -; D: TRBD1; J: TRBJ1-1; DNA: TGTGCCAGCAGTCTACTAGCCTACGGCGGGACAGGGAACACTGAAGCTTTCTTT; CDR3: CASSLLAYGGTGNTEAFF
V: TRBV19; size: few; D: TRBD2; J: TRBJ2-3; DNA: TGTGCCAGTAAAGCCATAGCGGCGGGGGACACAGATACGCAGTATTTT; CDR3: CASKAIAAGDTDTQYF
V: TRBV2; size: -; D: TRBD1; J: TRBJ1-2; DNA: TGTGCCAGTTCAAGCGTAATTAGGACAGGGGAAAACTATGGCTACACCTTC; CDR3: CASSSVIRTGENYGYTF
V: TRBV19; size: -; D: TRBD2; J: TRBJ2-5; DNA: TGTGCCAGTAACCCGGGACTAGCGGGCCAAGAGACCCAGTACTTC; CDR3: CASNPGLAGQETQYF
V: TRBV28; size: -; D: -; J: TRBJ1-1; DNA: TGTGCCAGCAGTTACCCGGGGGGGAGCACTGAAGCTTTCTTT; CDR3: CASSYPGGSTEAFF
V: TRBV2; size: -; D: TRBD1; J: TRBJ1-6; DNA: TGTGCCAGCGGACAGGGCTACTATAATTCACCCCTCCACTTT; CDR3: CASGQGYYNSPLHF
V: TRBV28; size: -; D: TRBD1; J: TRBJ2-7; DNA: TGTGCCAGCAGTTTATTGCAGGGACAGTCCTACGAGCAGTACTTC; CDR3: CASSLLQGQSYEQYF